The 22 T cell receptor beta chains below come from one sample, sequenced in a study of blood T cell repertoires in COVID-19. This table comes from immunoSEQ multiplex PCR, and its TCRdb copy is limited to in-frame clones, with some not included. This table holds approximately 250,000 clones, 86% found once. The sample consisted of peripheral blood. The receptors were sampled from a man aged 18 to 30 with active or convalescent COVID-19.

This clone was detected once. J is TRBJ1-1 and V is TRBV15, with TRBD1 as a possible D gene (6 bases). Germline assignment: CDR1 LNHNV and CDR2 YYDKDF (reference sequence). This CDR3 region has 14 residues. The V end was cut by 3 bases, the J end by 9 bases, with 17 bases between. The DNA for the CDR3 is TGTGCCACCAGCAGCGCTGGGACATTTCTTAAAGCTTTCTTT. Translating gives CATSSAGTFLKAFF.

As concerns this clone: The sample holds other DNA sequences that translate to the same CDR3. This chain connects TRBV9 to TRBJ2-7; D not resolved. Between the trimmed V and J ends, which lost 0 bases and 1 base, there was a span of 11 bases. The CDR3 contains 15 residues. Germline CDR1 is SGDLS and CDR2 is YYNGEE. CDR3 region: CASSVDPGGSYEQYF. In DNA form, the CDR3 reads TGTGCCAGCAGCGTAGACCCGGGTGGGTCCTACGAGCAGTACTTC.

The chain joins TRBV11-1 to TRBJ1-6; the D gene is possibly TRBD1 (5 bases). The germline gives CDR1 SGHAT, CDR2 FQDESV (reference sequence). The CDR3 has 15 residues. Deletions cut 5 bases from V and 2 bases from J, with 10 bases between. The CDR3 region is CASSRGGTYNSPLHF. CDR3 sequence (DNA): TGTGCCAGCAGCCGCGGGGGGACCTATAATTCACCCCTCCACTTT.

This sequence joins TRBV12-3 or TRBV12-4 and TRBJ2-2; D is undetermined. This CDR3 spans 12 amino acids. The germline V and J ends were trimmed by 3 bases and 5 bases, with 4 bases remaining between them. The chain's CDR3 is CASSFRTGELFF. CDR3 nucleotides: TGTGCCAGCAGTTTCAGGACCGGGGAGCTGTTTTTT.

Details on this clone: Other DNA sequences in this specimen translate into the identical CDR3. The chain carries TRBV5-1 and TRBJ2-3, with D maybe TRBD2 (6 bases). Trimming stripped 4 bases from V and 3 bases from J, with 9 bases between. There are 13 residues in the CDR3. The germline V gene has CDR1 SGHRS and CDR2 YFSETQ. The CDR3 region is CASSPSGTDTQYF. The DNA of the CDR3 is TGCGCCAGCAGCCCCAGCGGGACAGATACGCAGTATTTT. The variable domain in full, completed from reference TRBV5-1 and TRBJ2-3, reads KAGVTQTPRYLIKTRGQQVTLSCSPISGHRSVSWYQQTPGQGLQFLFEYFSETQRNKGNFPGRFSGRQFSNSRSEMNVSTLELGDSALYLCASSPSGTDTQYFGPGTRLTVL.

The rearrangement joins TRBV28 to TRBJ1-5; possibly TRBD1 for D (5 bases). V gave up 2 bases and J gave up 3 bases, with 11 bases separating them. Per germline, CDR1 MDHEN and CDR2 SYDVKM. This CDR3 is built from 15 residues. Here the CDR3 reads CASSLTSGLNQPQHF. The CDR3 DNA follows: TGTGCCAGCAGTTTAACTTCAGGGCTCAATCAGCCCCAGCATTTT.

DNA for the CDR3: TGTGCCAGCAATCCCTTGGGCAGAAACACCATATATTTT. It specifies CASNPLGRNTIYF. This chain joins TRBV7-2 and TRBJ1-3, with no clear D. V lost 7 bases to trimming and J lost 5 bases, with 12 bases between them. Looked up from germline, CDR1 is SGHTA and CDR2 is FQGNSA. This CDR3 is 13 amino acids long. The whole variable domain, remainder taken from reference TRBV7-2 and TRBJ1-3, is GAGVSQSPSNKVTEKGKDVELRCDPISGHTALYWYRQSLGQGLEFLIYFQGNSAPDKSGLPSDRFSAERTGGSVSTLTIQRTQQEDSAVYLCASNPLGRNTIYFGEGSWLTVV.

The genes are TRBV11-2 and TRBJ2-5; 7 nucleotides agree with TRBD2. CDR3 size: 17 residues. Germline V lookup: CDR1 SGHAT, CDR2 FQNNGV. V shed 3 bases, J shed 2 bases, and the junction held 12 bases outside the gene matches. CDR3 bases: TGTGCCAGCAGCTTCATCGTACGGGGAGGGAATCAAGAGACCCAGTACTTC. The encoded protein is CASSFIVRGGNQETQYF.

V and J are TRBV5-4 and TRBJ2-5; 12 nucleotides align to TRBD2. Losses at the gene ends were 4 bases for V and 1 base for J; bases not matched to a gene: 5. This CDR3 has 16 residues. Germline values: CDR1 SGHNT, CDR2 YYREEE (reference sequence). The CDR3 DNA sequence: TGTGCCAGCAGCCAAGGACTAGCGGGGATCCAAGAGACCCAGTACTTC. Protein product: CASSQGLAGIQETQYF.

The CDR3, as DNA: TGTGCCAGCAGCTCCCTAGCGGGGGTCTACGAGCAGTACTTC. The encoded protein is CASSSLAGVYEQYF. This rearrangement joins TRBV7-2 to TRBJ2-7; 10 bases map to TRBD2. The CDR3 sequence is 14 residues long. V shed 4 bases and J 3 bases; nucleotides not matched to a gene: 3. CDR1 and CDR2 (germline): SGHTA, FQGNSA. Together with reference TRBV7-2 and TRBJ2-7, the CDR3 gives the full variable domain: GAGVSQSPSNKVTEKGKDVELRCDPISGHTALYWYRQSLGQGLEFLIYFQGNSAPDKSGLPSDRFSAERTGGSVSTLTIQRTQQEDSAVYLCASSSLAGVYEQYFGPGTRLTVT.

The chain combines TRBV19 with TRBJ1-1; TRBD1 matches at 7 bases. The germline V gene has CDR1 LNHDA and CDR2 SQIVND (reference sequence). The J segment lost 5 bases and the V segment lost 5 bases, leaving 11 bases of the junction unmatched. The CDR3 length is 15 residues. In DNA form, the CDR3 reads TGTGCCAGTAGTGCCATACAGGGGCAGAGGACTGAAGCTTTCTTT. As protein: CASSAIQGQRTEAFF.

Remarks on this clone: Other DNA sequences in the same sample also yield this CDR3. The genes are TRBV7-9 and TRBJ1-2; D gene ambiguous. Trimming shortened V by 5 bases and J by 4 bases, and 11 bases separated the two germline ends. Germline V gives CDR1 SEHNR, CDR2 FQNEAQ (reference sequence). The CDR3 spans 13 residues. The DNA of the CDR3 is TGTGCCAGCAGCCTACCGCGGGTCTATGGCTACACCTTC. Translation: CASSLPRVYGYTF.

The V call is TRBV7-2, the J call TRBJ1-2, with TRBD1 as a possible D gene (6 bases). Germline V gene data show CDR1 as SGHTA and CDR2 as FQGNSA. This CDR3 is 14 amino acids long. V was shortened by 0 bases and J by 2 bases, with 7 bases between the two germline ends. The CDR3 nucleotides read TGTGCCAGCAGCTTAGCGGGACAAAACTATGGCTACACCTTC. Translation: CASSLAGQNYGYTF.

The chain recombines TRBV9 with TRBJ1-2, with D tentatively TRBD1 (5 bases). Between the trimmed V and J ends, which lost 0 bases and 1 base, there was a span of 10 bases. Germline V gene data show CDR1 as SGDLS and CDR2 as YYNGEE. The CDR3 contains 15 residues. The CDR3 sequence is CASSVATGGNYGYTF. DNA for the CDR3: TGTGCCAGCAGCGTAGCCACAGGTGGTAACTATGGCTACACCTTC.

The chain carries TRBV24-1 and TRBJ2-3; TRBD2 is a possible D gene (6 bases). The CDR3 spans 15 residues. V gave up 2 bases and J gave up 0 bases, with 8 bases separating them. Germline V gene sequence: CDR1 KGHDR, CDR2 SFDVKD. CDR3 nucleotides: TGTGCCACCAGTGATTCGGGGACTAGCACAGATACGCAGTATTTT. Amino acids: CATSDSGTSTDTQYF.

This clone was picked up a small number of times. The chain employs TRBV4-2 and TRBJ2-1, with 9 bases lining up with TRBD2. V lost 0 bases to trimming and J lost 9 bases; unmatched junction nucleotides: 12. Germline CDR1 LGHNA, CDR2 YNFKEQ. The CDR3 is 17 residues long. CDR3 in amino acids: CASSQEGGGRARGEQFF. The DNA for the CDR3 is TGTGCCAGCAGCCAAGAAGGAGGCGGGAGGGCCCGGGGTGAGCAGTTCTTC.

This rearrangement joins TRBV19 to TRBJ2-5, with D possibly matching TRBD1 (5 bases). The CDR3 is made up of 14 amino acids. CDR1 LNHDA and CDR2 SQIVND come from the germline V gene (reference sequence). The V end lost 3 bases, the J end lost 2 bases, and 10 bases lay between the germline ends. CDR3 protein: CASSIYPGQETQYF. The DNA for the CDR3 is TGTGCCAGTAGTATTTACCCAGGGCAAGAGACCCAGTACTTC.

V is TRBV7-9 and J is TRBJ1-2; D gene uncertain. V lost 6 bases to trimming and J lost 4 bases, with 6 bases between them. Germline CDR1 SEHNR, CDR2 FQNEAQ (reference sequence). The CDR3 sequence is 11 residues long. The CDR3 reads CASRTVYGYTF. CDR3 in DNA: TGTGCCAGCAGAACAGTCTATGGCTACACCTTC.

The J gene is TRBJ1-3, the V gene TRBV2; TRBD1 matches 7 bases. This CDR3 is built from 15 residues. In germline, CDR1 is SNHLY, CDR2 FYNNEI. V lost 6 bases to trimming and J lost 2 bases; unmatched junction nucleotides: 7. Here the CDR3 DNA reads TGTGCCAGCAGGGCAGGGGGGCCCCCTGGAAACACCATATATTTT. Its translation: CASRAGGPPGNTIYF.

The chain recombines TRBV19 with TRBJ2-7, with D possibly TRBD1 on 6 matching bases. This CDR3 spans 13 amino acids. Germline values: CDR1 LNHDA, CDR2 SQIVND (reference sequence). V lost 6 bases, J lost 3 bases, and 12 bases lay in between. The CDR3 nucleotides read TGTGCCAGTAGCAGACAGGTTGGCTACGAGCAGTACTTC. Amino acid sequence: CASSRQVGYEQYF.

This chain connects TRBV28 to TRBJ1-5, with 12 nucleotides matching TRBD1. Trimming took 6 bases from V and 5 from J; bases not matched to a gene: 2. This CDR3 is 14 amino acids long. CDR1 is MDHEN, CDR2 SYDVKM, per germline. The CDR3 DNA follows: TGTGCCAGCAGAGGGACAGGGGGCCATCAGCCCCAGCATTTT. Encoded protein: CASRGTGGHQPQHF.

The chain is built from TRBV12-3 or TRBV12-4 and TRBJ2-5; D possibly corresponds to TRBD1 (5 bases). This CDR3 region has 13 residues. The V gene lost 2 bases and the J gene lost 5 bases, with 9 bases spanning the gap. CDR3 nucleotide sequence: TGTGCCAGCAGTTTATTAGGGGTTGAGACCCAGTACTTC. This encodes CASSLLGVETQYF.